This entry features one T cell receptor beta chain sequence. The antigen remains unidentified. This specimen comes from a study of cytomegalovirus exposure and HLA in healthy donors. Looking at the study overall: There were approximately 80 million unique TCRs (from HLA-typed donors) in an early data release.

Vbeta (60) and Jbeta (13) primers were used in the PCR. The table came from immunoSEQ multiplex PCR; TCRdb's copy has only in-frame clones and leaves some out. The sample gives about 140,000 clones, around 80% of which show up once; more than 3.5% is in the top ten. Broader study findings: CMV serostatus was the only immune exposure information that was available.

Trimming took 3 bases from V and 0 from J; bases not matched to a gene: 5. CDR3 length: 17 residues. Germline loops: CDR1 KGHSH, CDR2 LQKENI. The sequence derives from a woman aged 40 to 50 in good health and CMV-seropositive. The material sequenced was PBMCs. The rearrangement uses TRBV18 and TRBJ2-7, with 13 positions matching TRBD2. This CDR3 reads CASSPGTSGAVSYEQYF. DNA of the CDR3: TGTGCCAGCTCACCCGGGACTAGCGGGGCCGTCTCCTACGAGCAGTACTTC.